The 20 T cell receptor beta chains reported below all come from one sample, sequenced in a study of OX40 agonist ivuxolimab in advanced cancers. Profiling relied on immunoSEQ multiplex PCR, and the TCRdb table lists in-frame clones only, not all of them. The data contain 72,000 or so clones, around nine tenths of them singletons. Sequences were derived from CD4+ or CD8+ T cells sorted from blood, sampled in a trial of the OX40 agonist ivuxolimab. These receptors originate from an adult with an advanced solid tumor such as melanoma, head and neck, liver or kidney cancer.

The V call is TRBV9, the J call TRBJ1-2, with D tentatively TRBD1 (5 bases). This CDR3 is 15 amino acids long. Germline V gene lookup returns CDR1 SGDLS and CDR2 YYNGEE. Trimming stripped 0 bases from V and 8 bases from J, with 17 bases between. This chain's CDR3 is CASSVAGAAAGGYTF. Written as DNA, the CDR3 is TGTGCCAGCAGCGTAGCTGGGGCGGCGGCGGGCGGCTACACCTTC.

The J gene is TRBJ1-5, the V gene TRBV2; D is unresolved. The V end lost 6 bases, the J end lost 3 bases, and 15 bases lay between the germline ends. Germline-derived CDR1 and CDR2 are SNHLY and FYNNEI. The CDR3 length is 15 residues. This CDR3 is CASSPSGRSNQPQHF. The CDR3 bases are TGTGCCAGCAGCCCGAGTGGTAGATCCAATCAGCCCCAGCATTTT.

The chain is built from TRBV6-4 and TRBJ1-4, with D maybe TRBD1 (5 bases). This CDR3 spans 15 amino acids. CDR1 MRHNA and CDR2 SNTAGT come from the germline V gene. Trimming pared 0 bases from V and 0 bases from J, leaving 5 bases between. The CDR3 region has the DNA TGTGCCAGCAGTGACTCAGGGGCAACTAATGAAAAACTGTTTTTT. It translates to CASSDSGATNEKLFF.

The chain recombines TRBV28 with TRBJ1-4; 9 positions agree with TRBD1. Germline V gives CDR1 MDHEN, CDR2 SYDVKM. After removal of 5 bases from V and 9 bases from J, the junction contained 7 bases not matched to a gene. The CDR3 totals 14 residues. The CDR3 sequence is CASSQPGQGQKLFF. The CDR3 DNA reads as TGTGCCAGCAGTCAACCGGGACAGGGCCAAAAACTGTTTTTT.

This clone appeared a single time. The J gene is TRBJ2-1, the V gene TRBV7-6; 10 nucleotides agree with TRBD2. The V gene end was trimmed by 3 bases and the J gene end by 10 bases; junction bases not matched to a gene: 9. CDR3 size: 15 residues. CDR1 is SGHVS, CDR2 FNYEAQ, per germline. CDR3 sequence: CASSLVLLAGAEQFF. CDR3 DNA sequence: TGTGCCAGCAGCTTGGTCCTTCTAGCGGGAGCCGAGCAGTTCTTC.

CDR3 DNA sequence: TGTGCCAGCAGTCTGGGACACGGGGAGCTGTTTTTT. It translates to CASSLGHGELFF. The chain joins TRBV2 to TRBJ2-2; a weak D match, TRBD1 (6 bases). The CDR3 contains 12 residues. Between the trimmed V and J ends, which lost 5 bases and 7 bases, there was a span of 8 bases. CDR1 and CDR2 from the germline V gene are SNHLY and FYNNEI.

For the CDR3, the DNA is TGCGCCAGCAGCCAGCCGGGACAGTCAGGGTACAATGAGCAGTTCTTC. This sequence encodes CASSQPGQSGYNEQFF. The V call is TRBV4-1, the J call TRBJ2-1; 7 bases map to TRBD1. Germline assignment: CDR1 MGHRA and CDR2 YSYEKL. This CDR3 region has 16 residues. The V and J ends lost 3 bases and 4 bases, in that order; junction bases with no gene match: 9.

The chain joins TRBV19 to TRBJ2-3; 10 bases map to TRBD1. The germline V gene has CDR1 LNHDA and CDR2 SQIVND (reference sequence). V was pared by 6 bases and J by 5 bases, with 5 bases of the junction left unmatched. The CDR3 contains 14 residues. CDR3 sequence reads: CASRGQGVGDTQYF. CDR3 coding DNA: TGTGCCAGTAGAGGACAGGGGGTTGGAGATACGCAGTATTTT.

This chain connects TRBV2 to TRBJ2-7; 10 bases agree with TRBD1. The CDR3 sequence is 16 residues long. J gave up 7 bases and V 6 bases, and 15 bases lay outside the gene matches. CDR1 is SNHLY and CDR2 is FYNNEI in the germline V gene. For the CDR3, the DNA is TGTGCCAGCAGAGGGGGGGACAGGGGACATTCAGGGGAGCAGTACTTC. It translates to CASRGGDRGHSGEQYF.

This clone was observed a handful of times. The V call is TRBV5-6, the J call TRBJ2-2; unclear D gene. This CDR3 is 18 amino acids long. CDR1 and CDR2 from the germline V gene are SGHDT and YYEEEE. Between the trimmed V and J ends, which lost 0 bases and 3 bases, there was a span of 18 bases. The CDR3 reads CASSLAPGLRKDTGELFF. The DNA for the CDR3 is TGTGCCAGCAGCTTGGCCCCCGGCCTCCGAAAGGACACCGGGGAGCTGTTTTTT.

The CDR3 here is CASRGSGYPNYGYTF. The CDR3 DNA is TGTGCCAGCAGGGGATCAGGTTACCCTAACTATGGCTACACCTTC. This chain connects TRBV28 to TRBJ1-2, with unresolved D. Germline V lookup: CDR1 MDHEN, CDR2 SYDVKM. The length of the CDR3 is 15 residues. The V and J ends lost 6 bases and 0 bases respectively, with 14 bases between them.

This chain links TRBV7-9 with TRBJ2-3, with 9 bases identical to TRBD2. Germline loops: CDR1 SEHNR, CDR2 FQNEAQ (reference sequence). The CDR3 consists of 16 residues. J gave up 8 bases and V 1 base, and 10 bases lay outside the gene matches. Here the CDR3 reads CASSLGSGGPGGTQYF. CDR3 DNA: TGTGCCAGCAGCTTAGGAAGCGGGGGGCCGGGGGGTACGCAGTATTTT.

This chain links TRBV6-5 with TRBJ1-2; 7 bases agree with TRBD1. Germline V gene data show CDR1 as MNHEY and CDR2 as SVGAGI. This CDR3 region has 15 residues. The trim removed 0 bases at V and 2 bases at J, leaving 3 bases unmatched. The CDR3 DNA sequence: TGTGCCAGCAGTTACTCGTGGACAGGCAACTATGGCTACACCTTC. This gives the protein CASSYSWTGNYGYTF.

The chain links TRBV28 to TRBJ2-1; 11 bases fit TRBD2. In germline, CDR1 is MDHEN, CDR2 SYDVKM. The CDR3 extends over 13 amino acids. After removal of 8 bases from V and 9 bases from J, the junction contained 6 bases not matched to a gene. The CDR3 DNA sequence: TGTGCCAGCCGGACTAGCGGGCCGCTTGAGCAGTTCTTC. The encoded protein is CASRTSGPLEQFF.

The rearrangement joins TRBV1 to TRBJ2-5; the table gives TRBD2 as D, unverified against the DNA. TRBV1 has pseudogene status. The CDR3 sequence is 19 residues long. CDR3 loop: CTSSQVVTSGGPKQETQYF. Here the CDR3 DNA reads TGCACCAGCAGCCAAGTAGTGACTAGCGGGGGCCCTAAACAAGAGACCCAGTACTTC.

V and J are TRBV6-5 and TRBJ2-7, with D unclear. The CDR3 spans 13 residues. The V end lost 6 bases, the J end lost 4 bases, and 13 bases lay between the germline ends. From germline, CDR1 is MNHEY and CDR2 SVGAGI. The CDR3 loop is CASSKPYFYEQYF. The CDR3 coding sequence is TGTGCCAGCAGCAAACCCTACTTTTACGAGCAGTACTTC.

The V and J genes are TRBV5-1 and TRBJ2-4, with TRBD1 matching 9 bases. The CDR3 is 19 residues long. CDR1 and CDR2 (germline): SGHRS, YFSETQ. V was pared by 4 bases and J by 1 base, with 15 bases of the junction left unmatched. DNA of the CDR3: TGCGCCAGCAGCCCAAAAACAGGGGGCGCAGGGCTGGCCAAAAACATTCAGTACTTC. It yields the protein CASSPKTGGAGLAKNIQYF. The full variable domain, its missing parts supplied by reference TRBV5-1 and TRBJ2-4, is KAGVTQTPRYLIKTRGQQVTLSCSPISGHRSVSWYQQTPGQGLQFLFEYFSETQRNKGNFPGRFSGRQFSNSRSEMNVSTLELGDSALYLCASSPKTGGAGLAKNIQYFGAGTRLSVL.

The CDR3 region is CAIPGQGVEKLFF. The CDR3 coding sequence is TGTGCCATTCCGGGACAGGGTGTAGAAAAACTGTTTTTT. The genes are TRBV7-9 and TRBJ1-4; 9 bases line up with TRBD1. Per the germline V gene, CDR1 is SEHNR and CDR2 is FQNEAQ (reference sequence). The CDR3 is 13 amino acids. Trimming at V came to 10 bases and at J to 8 bases, leaving 8 bases not matched to a gene. The variable domain in full, completed from reference TRBV7-9 and TRBJ1-4, reads DTGVSQNPRHKITKRGQNVTFRCDPISEHNRLYWYRQTLGQGPEFLTYFQNEAQLEKSRLLSDRFSAERPKGSFSTLEIQRTEQGDSAMYLCAIPGQGVEKLFFGSGTQLSVL.

The rearrangement links TRBV9 to TRBJ2-7; 8 positions match TRBD1. V gave up 3 bases and J gave up 2 bases; unmatched junction bases: 7. CDR3 length equals 15 residues. CDR1 and CDR2 (germline): SGDLS, YYNGEE. The CDR3 DNA reads as TGTGCCAGCAGCGCAACTCCGGACAGGGCCTACGAGCAGTACTTC. Translating gives CASSATPDRAYEQYF.

This chain joins TRBV7-2 and TRBJ1-2; no firm D call. V lost 5 bases and J lost 7, with 17 bases in between. The CDR3 has 14 amino acids. Per the germline V gene, CDR1 is SGHTA and CDR2 is FQGNSA. The CDR3 sequence: CASSPPTSPGGYTF. CDR3 coding DNA: TGTGCCAGCAGCCCCCCGACGTCTCCTGGTGGCTACACCTTC.